This T cell receptor beta chain was documented in a study of cytomegalovirus exposure and HLA in healthy donors. The CDR3 contains 18 residues. The ends lost 0 bases at V and 5 bases at J; junction bases unmatched: 12. Germline loops: CDR1 LGHNT, CDR2 FRNRAP. This clone was picked up a small number of times. Assay: immunoSEQ multiplex PCR; the TCRdb copy retains only in-frame clones and omits some. The data show about 220,000 clones, with 85% to 90% seen just once and around 3% held by the top ten. Specimen: PBMCs. This clonotype originated in a man younger than 35 in good health and CMV-seronegative. The J gene is TRBJ2-2, the V gene TRBV12-5; 7 bases are shared with TRBD2. This chain's CDR3 is CASGLVLGGRAGTGELFF. For the CDR3, the DNA is TGTGCTAGTGGTTTGGTACTAGGAGGGAGGGCCGGGACCGGGGAGCTGTTTTTT.